The 8 T cell receptor beta chains given below trace back to one sample, sequenced in a study of OX40 agonist ivuxolimab in advanced cancers. This table comes from immunoSEQ multiplex PCR, and its TCRdb copy is limited to in-frame clones, with some not included. The sample has approximately 50,000 clones, roughly 73% seen once. The material sequenced was CD4+ or CD8+ T cells sorted from blood, taken in a trial of the OX40 agonist ivuxolimab. The origin of the receptors is an adult with an advanced solid tumor such as melanoma, head and neck, liver or kidney cancer.

The chain couples TRBV2 to TRBJ2-1; TRBD2 is a possible D gene (5 bases). The length of the CDR3 is 11 residues. CDR1 and CDR2 from the germline V gene are SNHLY and FYNNEI. Trimming stripped 11 bases from V and 5 bases from J, with 10 bases between. CDR3 amino acids: CAQSGNNEQFF. The CDR3, as DNA: TGTGCCCAGTCGGGGAACAATGAGCAGTTCTTC.

This clone showed up just once. The chain uses TRBV2 and TRBJ1-1; 7 nucleotides align to TRBD1. The CDR3 is made up of 13 amino acids. V lost 7 bases, J lost 2 bases, and 4 bases stayed unmatched. CDR1 is SNHLY and CDR2 is FYNNEI in the germline V gene. The CDR3 bases are TGTGCCAGCAATCGGGACAGCAACACTGAAGCTTTCTTT. It encodes CASNRDSNTEAFF.

The J gene is TRBJ2-2, the V gene TRBV5-4, with D hard to call. Deletions cut 0 bases from V and 1 base from J, with 4 bases between. This CDR3 is 14 amino acids long. Germline V gene lookup returns CDR1 SGHNT and CDR2 YYREEE (reference sequence). The CDR3, as DNA: TGTGCCAGCAGCTTGGGAGGGAACACCGGGGAGCTGTTTTTT. Translating it yields CASSLGGNTGELFF.

Of note for this clone: The DNA is omitted, as the CDR3 cannot be located on it reliably, and the CDR3 follows TCRdb's listing. The CDR3 loop reads CASSFATGTGFQPQHF. The chain joins TRBV12-1 to TRBJ1-5; TRBD1 is the table's D call, not checked against the DNA. TRBV12-1 is a pseudogene. Including both end residues, the CDR3 is 16 amino acids long.

This clone has more than one count but fewer than ten. The chain is built from TRBV10-2 and TRBJ2-3, with unresolved D. V was shortened by 5 bases and J by 5 bases, with 8 bases between the two germline ends. In germline, CDR1 is WSHSY, CDR2 SAAADI. The CDR3 has 12 amino acids. The CDR3 nucleotides are TGCGCCAGCAGTTCGTCGCGAGATACGCAGTATTTT. This sequence encodes CASSSSRDTQYF.

The chain is built from TRBV5-1 and TRBJ2-7; unclear D gene. Deletions cut 3 bases from V and 3 bases from J, with 7 bases between. The CDR3 sequence is 12 residues long. Germline CDR1 SGHRS, CDR2 YFSETQ. DNA of the CDR3: TGCGCCAGCAGCTCTACCCTCTACGAGCAGTACTTC. It translates to CASSSTLYEQYF.

This chain connects TRBV7-9 to TRBJ1-3; 9 bases are a match to TRBD1. CDR1 and CDR2 (germline): SEHNR, FQNEAQ (reference sequence). The CDR3 length is 19 residues. Trimming took 5 bases from V and 1 from J; bases not matched to a gene: 15. The CDR3 region is CASSRPWGQGGFSGNTIYF. DNA of the CDR3: TGTGCCAGCAGCCGGCCTTGGGGACAGGGTGGTTTTTCTGGAAACACCATATATTTT.

This clone was recorded once. The chain carries TRBV4-1 and TRBJ1-2; no definite D call. Germline values: CDR1 MGHRA, CDR2 YSYEKL. CDR3 length: 16 amino acids. Trimming cost V 1 base and J 7 bases, with 19 bases left between them. In DNA form, the CDR3 reads TGCGCCAGCAGCCAAGGCGGTACTGGAGGTTCGAGTGGCTACACCTTC. Translating gives CASSQGGTGGSSGYTF.